The 7 T cell receptor beta chains below all came from one sample that was sequenced in a study of T cell responses to AZD1222 COVID-19 vaccine. Here immunoSEQ multiplex PCR was the method, and the copy in TCRdb shows in-frame clones only, minus some. The sample includes some 200,000 clones, 93% of them seen just once. The sequenced sample was peripheral blood, obtained on day 0 of AZD1222 vaccination. All receptors derive from an adult in good health.

J is TRBJ2-7 and V is TRBV27; D remains unclear. Trimming left V 3 bases short and J 0 bases short, with 9 bases between. CDR3 length: 14 residues. Germline CDR1 reads MNHEY; CDR2 reads SMNVEV (reference sequence). The CDR3 DNA reads TGTGCCAGCAGTTTGTCAGGTCGCTCCTACGAGCAGTACTTC. Translation: CASSLSGRSYEQYF.

A single count supports this clone. This chain joins TRBV28 and TRBJ1-2; D unclear. The CDR3 contains 14 residues. V lost 6 bases to trimming and J lost 4 bases, with 15 bases between them. The germline V gene has CDR1 MDHEN and CDR2 SYDVKM. CDR3 DNA: TGTGCCAGCAGCCCTGTAGGAGACCTCTATGGCTACACCTTC. Its protein product is CASSPVGDLYGYTF.

This CDR3 reads CASSLGQGALQYF. The CDR3 DNA reads as TGTGCCAGCAGCTTAGGACAGGGGGCTTTACAGTACTTC. The rearrangement uses TRBV5-5 and TRBJ2-5, with 11 positions matching TRBD1. The germline CDR1 and CDR2 sequences are SGHKS and YYEKEE (reference sequence). V was clipped by 2 bases and J by 11 bases; unmatched bases: 5. The CDR3 totals 13 residues.

The chain uses TRBV5-4 and TRBJ2-5; D may be TRBD1 (5 bases). The V gene's germline CDR1 is SGHNT and CDR2 YYREEE (reference sequence). V was clipped by 4 bases and J by 4 bases, with 14 bases between them. This CDR3 has 14 amino acids. CDR3 DNA: TGTGCCAGCAGCACAGCGTATAGGGGAGAGACCCAGTACTTC. It specifies CASSTAYRGETQYF.

This sequence joins TRBV19 and TRBJ2-7; no firm D call. V was shortened by 5 bases and J by 3 bases, with 5 bases between the two germline ends. Germline V gives CDR1 LNHDA, CDR2 SQIVND (reference sequence). CDR3 length equals 11 residues. CDR3 residues: CASSQGYEQYF. CDR3 DNA sequence: TGTGCCAGTAGTCAAGGCTACGAGCAGTACTTC. The variable domain in full, with the rest retrieved from reference TRBV19 and TRBJ2-7, is DGGITQSPKYLFRKEGQNVTLSCEQNLNHDAMYWYRQDPGQGLRLIYYSQIVNDFQKGDIAEGYSVSREKKESFPLTVTSAQKNPTAFYLCASSQGYEQYFGPGTRLTVT.

The table lists this clone with a count of one. This chain links TRBV3-1 (or the pseudogene TRBV3-2) with TRBJ2-1, with D possibly being TRBD1 (6 bases). This CDR3 is built from 15 residues. Trimming removed 1 base from V and 3 bases from J, with 10 bases in between. CDR1 is LGHDT and CDR2 is YNNKEL in the germline V gene (reference sequence). CDR3 bases: TGTGCCAGCAGCCAAGCAGGGGACCACTACAATGAGCAGTTCTTC. It codes for CASSQAGDHYNEQFF.

This clone was observed a single time. The rearrangement uses TRBV18 and TRBJ2-7, with TRBD2 matching over 13 bases. The CDR3 is 18 amino acids. Germline V gives CDR1 KGHSH, CDR2 LQKENI. Trimming at V came to 1 base and at J to 0 bases, leaving 6 bases not matched to a gene. DNA of the CDR3: TGTGCCAGCTCACCACTGGGACTAGCGGGGAGACGCTCCTACGAGCAGTACTTC. Translated: CASSPLGLAGRRSYEQYF.